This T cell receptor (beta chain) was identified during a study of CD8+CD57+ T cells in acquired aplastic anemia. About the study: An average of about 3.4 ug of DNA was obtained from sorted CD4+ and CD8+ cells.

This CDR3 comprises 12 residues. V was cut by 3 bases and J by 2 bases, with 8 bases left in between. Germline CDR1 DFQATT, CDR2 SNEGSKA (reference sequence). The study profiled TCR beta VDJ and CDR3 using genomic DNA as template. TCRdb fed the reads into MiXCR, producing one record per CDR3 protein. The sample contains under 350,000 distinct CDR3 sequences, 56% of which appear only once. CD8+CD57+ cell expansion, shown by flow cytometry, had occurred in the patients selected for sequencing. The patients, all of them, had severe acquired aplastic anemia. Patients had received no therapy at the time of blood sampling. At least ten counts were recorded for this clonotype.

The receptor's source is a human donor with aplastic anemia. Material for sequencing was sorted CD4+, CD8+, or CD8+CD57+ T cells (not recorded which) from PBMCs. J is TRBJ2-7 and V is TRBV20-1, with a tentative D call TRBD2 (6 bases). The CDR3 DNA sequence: TGCAGTGCTAGTTCGGGGGCCTACGAGCAGTACTTC. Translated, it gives CSASSGAYEQYF.